Listed below are T cell receptor beta chains from one sample, sequenced in a study of blood T cell repertoires in COVID-19. Assay used: immunoSEQ multiplex PCR; TCRdb lists only in-frame clones, some missing. This sample has around 160,000 clones, with roughly 76% found just once. Sequencing was performed on peripheral blood. Source of these receptors: a human donor with acute or convalescent COVID-19. The donor label of this sample is uncertain. Both conserved end residues are trimmed from each CDR3.

TRBV5-1	TRBJ1-1	ASSFRGTGTEAF
TRBV11-2	TRBJ2-5	ASSGGTGRVETQY
TRBV19	TRBJ2-3	ASSIDPGTDTQY
TRBV3-1/TRBV3-2	TRBJ1-2	ASSPMIGDYGYT
TRBV7-8	TRBJ1-5	ASSPNGGMGNQPQH
TRBV3-1/TRBV3-2	TRBJ1-4	ASSSQTGHNEKLF
TRBV12-3/TRBV12-4	TRBJ1-1	ASSFNRDTEAF
TRBV5-1	TRBJ1-2	ASSLPGTVAGYT
TRBV9	TRBJ1-2	ASSVSGQINYGYT
TRBV10-3	TRBJ2-7	AISRTGDAYEQY
TRBV19	TRBJ2-6	ASTVGANVLT
TRBV7-9	TRBJ1-5	ASSGLAQPQH